Listed here is a single T cell receptor beta chain. Its antigen target is currently unknown. There are no base qualities to consult, and no much larger clone falls within one base. This specimen belongs to a study of radiation and T cells in renal cell carcinoma (dated by TCRdb to the early 2020s). About the full investigation: The samples were obtained from a clinical trial, where primary renal cell carcinomas were treated with 15 Gy stereotactic body radiation therapy and then removed by nephrectomy 4 weeks afterward. A total of under 60 samples underwent TCR beta sequencing, made up of some 26 tumors and roughly 27 peripheral blood samples. In the 40 to 55 samples combined, 4 million to 5 million unique CDR3 nucleotide sequences were found, encoding approximately 2,900,000 unique CDR3 amino acid sequences. Broad study findings and their caveats: Because pretreatment tumor biopsies were not available, the study could not determine whether clonotypes were already present within the tumor at baseline. Effects of radiation dose or scheduling on the TCR repertoire could not be addressed with the single-armed trial design. Dynamics of the blood repertoire were not tracked past 4 weeks after treatment. In blood, the top tumor clonotypes increased between baseline and 2 weeks post-radiation and then shrank by 4 weeks, which suggests that tumor-resident clones expanded only transiently.

The immunoSEQ kit was used, according to the manufacturer's recommendations, to generate TCR beta libraries from genomic DNA. For library preparation, a first multiplex PCR was performed with proprietary primers, followed by a second PCR in which unique barcodes were added, and bead cleanups were performed after each round. A kit-provided positive control reaction and a negative control reaction were included in every sample batch. The final libraries underwent checking on an Agilent 4200 TapeStation D1000 ScreenTape, volumetric pooling, and quantification by qPCR. Sequencing was performed on an Illumina NextSeq500 with a MidOutput 150-cycle cartridge, and 156 Read1 and 15 Index1 cycles were run with kit custom primers. The pooled library was loaded at around 1.1 pM, and around 20% PhiX control was spiked in. On the authors' methods: Vendor-processed data were analyzed in R, and a clonotype was defined as all T cells sharing the same CDR3 nucleotide sequence. For clone abundance analyses, frequencies were normalized to the 10,000 most abundant clones in each sample. Before analysis, public T cell clones were removed, and these numbered fewer than five per sample on average. Tumor-enriched and baseline blood-enriched clonotypes were defined by at least a 32-fold difference in abundance between compartments. A beta-binomial differential abundance model was used to identify clonotypes that expanded or contracted between blood time points. The Baroni-Urbani and Buser coefficient was used to measure tumor-blood repertoire similarity, and groups were compared with two-tailed Wilcoxon tests in R. The clones in this table, taken by TCRdb from immuneACCESS, are in-frame only. Not every clone is retained; where verified, under half of the shortfall comes from an unresolved V gene, and the cause of the rest is unknown. Clone size and the V and J calls come from that table; the DNA yielded D and trimming. Counted in this sample were 70,000 to 80,000 clones; approximately 86% of them appeared once. Of the sample, about 22% falls within the top ten clones.

The time point label for this specimen denotes: blood 2 weeks post-SBRT. The label giving this sample's treatment or condition can be read as: 15 Gy SBRT to primary tumor, nephrectomy 4 weeks later. Serial peripheral blood from radiation-treated patients was sampled at baseline, 2 weeks and 4 weeks after SBRT to track tumor-enriched clonotypes. Renal cell carcinoma with clear cell pathology was present in all patients. The QIAamp DNA Blood Mini Kit (Qiagen) was used to prepare genomic DNA for TCR sequencing. The analyses included just those samples that passed every quality control check. Relative to germline, V is 3 bases shorter and J is 2 bases shorter, with 11 bases between their ends. From the cysteine through the phenylalanine, the CDR3 covers 14 amino acids. Only the CDR3 region is kept as DNA, spanning 42 bases read in frame from base 1. CDR1 SGHRS and CDR2 YFSETQ were looked up in the germline V gene.

Sequenced here: blood, sampled from a patient whose treatment included radiotherapy and nephrectomy. The receptor chain draws on TRBV5-1 and TRBJ1-2; the D gene cannot be named for sure. The receptor comes from a woman aged 45-65 years with renal cell carcinoma. The CDR3 region reads CASSSEGRNYGYTF. The DNA reads as follows: TGCGCCAGCAGCTCCGAAGGGAGGAACTATGGCTACACCTTC.